Listed below are T cell receptor beta chains from one sample, sequenced in a study of response to subunit inactivated influenza vaccine. One entry per CDR3 protein, called by TCRdb with MiXCR from the RT-PCR reads. The sample consists of just over 300,000 distinct CDR3 sequences, around 20% of them appearing once. The material sequenced was PBMCs from blood, taken approximately 20 months after vaccination. These receptors all stem from a man aged 45 to 70 who received an inactivated influenza vaccine. Both conserved end residues are part of each CDR3. The order of the fields is clone size, J gene, V gene, D gene, CDR3 protein, CDR3 DNA. D genes are given only for firm matches. Not every row has a clone size; where given, it reads once, few, many or a size class.

few | TRBJ2-4 | TRBV6-1 | TRBD2 | CASSPGLADIKNIQYF | TGTGCCAGCAGTCCAGGACTAGCGGACATCAAAAACATTCAGTACTTC
- | TRBJ1-5 | TRBV5-6 | - | CASSSWALDHQPQHF | TGTGCCAGCAGCTCGTGGGCCTTGGACCATCAGCCCCAGCATTTT
- | TRBJ1-4 | TRBV16 | - | CASSYDRSNEKLFF | TGTGCCAGCAGCTATGACAGATCTAATGAAAAACTGTTTTTT
few | TRBJ1-3 | TRBV7-2 | - | CASSLGASSGNTIYF | TGTGCCAGCAGCTTAGGTGCCTCCTCTGGAAACACCATATATTTT
many | TRBJ2-1 | TRBV2 | - | CASSVRNEQFF | TGTGCCAGCAGTGTACGCAATGAGCAGTTCTTC
- | TRBJ2-3 | TRBV20-1 | TRBD2 | CSARDLAGGPADTQYF | TGCAGTGCTAGAGATCTAGCGGGGGGGCCCGCAGATACGCAGTATTTT
- | TRBJ2-1 | TRBV20-1 | - | CSATLAPIHNEQFF | TGCAGTGCCACATTGGCGCCTATTCACAATGAGCAGTTCTTC
few | TRBJ1-5 | TRBV6-2/TRBV6-3 | - | CASSYTTGFYSNQPQHF | TGTGCCAGCAGTTACACGACGGGCTTCTATAGCAATCAGCCCCAGCATTTT
many | TRBJ1-4 | TRBV4-2 | - | CASSQGTPTNEKLFF | TGTGCCAGCAGCCAAGGGACACCAACTAATGAAAAACTGTTTTTT
- | TRBJ2-1 | TRBV18 | TRBD1 | CASSQPGQGYNEQFF | TGTGCCAGCTCACAGCCGGGACAGGGCTACAATGAGCAGTTCTTC
few | TRBJ1-4 | TRBV29-1 | TRBD1 | CSVGRQGTTNEKLFF | TGCAGCGTGGGAAGACAGGGTACGACTAATGAAAAACTGTTTTTT
- | TRBJ2-6 | TRBV9 | - | CASSQSHPGANVLTF | TGTGCCAGCAGCCAAAGCCATCCTGGGGCCAACGTCCTGACTTTC
- | TRBJ2-1 | TRBV20-1 | TRBD1 | CSARDQGQGSYNEQFF | TGCAGTGCTAGAGATCAGGGACAGGGGTCCTACAATGAGCAGTTCTTC
few | TRBJ2-1 | TRBV11-2 | TRBD2 | CASRPTPGPGLAGNEQFF | TGTGCCAGCAGACCGACGCCGGGACCCGGACTAGCGGGCAATGAGCAGTTCTTC
- | TRBJ2-3 | TRBV7-2 | TRBD2 | CASRLAGILTDTQYF | TGTGCCAGCAGATTAGCGGGTATACTCACAGATACGCAGTATTTT
many | TRBJ1-2 | TRBV4-3 | TRBD1 | CASSQPRGVGQGLISGYTF | TGCGCCAGCAGCCAACCCCGTGGAGTCGGACAGGGTTTAATAAGCGGCTACACCTTC
once | TRBJ2-3 | TRBV2 | - | CASIGQGSTDTQYF | TGTGCCAGCATTGGGCAGGGCTCCACAGATACGCAGTATTTT
few | TRBJ2-1 | TRBV2 | TRBD2 | CASSEAAGFHNEQFF | TGTGCCAGCAGTGAAGCAGCGGGGTTTCACAATGAGCAGTTCTTC
once | TRBJ2-7 | TRBV5-1 | TRBD1 | CASSLGPGTGSYEQYF | TGCGCCAGCAGCTTAGGCCCCGGGACAGGGTCCTACGAGCAGTACTTC
- | TRBJ1-5 | TRBV5-1 | TRBD1 | CASSQGQSSNQPQHF | TGCGCCAGCAGCCAGGGACAGTCGAGCAATCAGCCCCAGCATTTT
many | TRBJ1-1 | TRBV20-1 | - | CSASTGGWVGDTEAFF | TGCAGTGCTAGTACGGGTGGATGGGTGGGTGACACTGAAGCTTTCTTT
few | TRBJ1-2 | TRBV4-1 | - | CASSQDSDYGYTF | TGCGCCAGCAGCCAAGATTCGGACTATGGCTACACCTTC
- | TRBJ2-7 | TRBV4-2 | - | CASSHEYEQYF | TGTGCCAGCAGCCATGAATACGAGCAGTACTTC
- | TRBJ1-5 | TRBV19 | TRBD1 | CASRTGQVINQPQHF | TGTGCCAGTAGGACGGGACAGGTGATCAATCAGCCCCAGCATTTT
- | TRBJ1-1 | TRBV18 | TRBD1 | CASSPQGANTEAFF | TGTGCCAGCTCACCTCAGGGGGCGAACACTGAAGCTTTCTTT
- | TRBJ2-7 | TRBV3-1 | - | CASSQDLVAYEQYF | TGTGCCAGCAGCCAAGATTTGGTGGCGTACGAGCAGTACTTC
many | TRBJ1-6 | TRBV12-3/TRBV12-4 | - | CASSFEGSPLHF | TGTGCCAGCAGTTTTGAGGGTTCACCCCTCCACTTT
- | TRBJ1-1 | TRBV19 | TRBD1 | CASSSPGQGDTEAFF | TGTGCCAGTAGTTCGCCGGGACAGGGAGACACTGAAGCTTTCTTT
- | TRBJ1-1 | TRBV29-1 | - | CSAGGAGAPNTEAFF | TGCAGCGCCGGGGGGGCAGGGGCCCCGAACACTGAAGCTTTCTTT
- | TRBJ2-5 | TRBV10-1 | - | CASPNGGLLVETQYF | TGCGCCAGCCCCAACGGGGGCCTGTTGGTGGAGACCCAGTACTTC
many | TRBJ1-1 | TRBV12-3/TRBV12-4 | - | CASSLSSNTEAFF | TGTGCCAGCAGCCTTTCATCTAACACTGAAGCTTTCTTT
few | TRBJ1-2 | TRBV5-1 | - | CASSGQGTGYTF | TGCGCCAGCAGCGGGCAGGGGACCGGCTACACCTTC
- | TRBJ1-2 | TRBV6-5 | - | CASSYNEKDYTF | TGTGCCAGCAGTTACAACGAGAAAGACTACACCTTC
many | TRBJ1-2 | TRBV30 | - | CAWSQPGLSYGYTF | TGTGCCTGGAGTCAACCGGGACTGAGCTATGGCTACACCTTC
few | TRBJ1-1 | TRBV4-1 | - | CASSLYWQPADTEAFF | TGCGCCAGCAGCCTTTATTGGCAACCGGCAGACACTGAAGCTTTCTTT
few | TRBJ2-1 | TRBV6-2/TRBV6-3 | TRBD2 | CASSPGGGYNEQFF | TGTGCCAGCAGTCCCGGGGGGGGCTACAATGAGCAGTTCTTC
- | TRBJ2-2 | TRBV4-3 | TRBD2 | CASSYGLAGGTNTGELFF | TGCGCCAGCAGCTACGGACTAGCGGGGGGGACCAACACCGGGGAGCTGTTTTTT
few | TRBJ2-3 | TRBV4-1 | - | CASSQVSMADTQYF | TGCGCCAGCAGCCAAGTGAGCATGGCAGATACGCAGTATTTT
few | TRBJ1-2 | TRBV4-2 | TRBD1 | CASSQDPGQDYYGYTF | TGTGCCAGCAGCCAAGATCCAGGACAGGACTACTATGGCTACACCTTC
- | TRBJ2-5 | TRBV6-6 | - | CASSYRVETEYF | TGTGCCAGCAGTTACCGGGTGGAGACCGAGTACTTC
few | TRBJ1-2 | TRBV3-1 | TRBD1 | CASSLRTPGTGKYGYTF | TGTGCCAGCAGCCTCCGTACCCCCGGGACAGGAAAATATGGCTACACCTTC
few | TRBJ2-7 | TRBV6-5 | - | CASSSGDASYEQYF | TGTGCCAGCAGTTCCGGGGACGCCTCCTACGAGCAGTACTTC
- | TRBJ2-7 | TRBV12-3/TRBV12-4 | - | CASSLQGTGEQYF | TGTGCCAGCAGTTTGCAGGGGACGGGCGAGCAGTACTTC
- | TRBJ2-2 | TRBV6-2/TRBV6-3 | - | CASRPGANTGELFF | TGTGCCAGCAGACCGGGGGCGAACACCGGGGAGCTGTTTTTT